The entry below describes one T cell receptor beta chain. Its antigen is unidentified. Other DNA sequences in this specimen translate into the identical CDR3. Naive CD45RA+ and memory CD45RA-negative subsets were split from CD4+ cells. The data stem from a study of shared clonotypes between healthy human individuals. Profiling relied on immunoSEQ multiplex PCR, and the TCRdb table lists in-frame clones only, not all of them. Seen here are 2.3 million or so clones, approximately 95% observed once, and the top ten hold around 0.4%. The CDR3 totals 10 residues. Looked up from germline, CDR1 is DFQATT and CDR2 is SNEGSKA (reference sequence). V was pared by 0 bases and J by 8 bases, with 4 bases between. Study-level points and caveats: For naive CD4 cells, roughly 5% of clonotypes were shared across a few donors.

The rearrangement uses TRBV20-1 and TRBJ1-2, with unresolved D. Sample: naive CD4+ T cells from PBMCs. Subset meaning: CD45RA+ positively selected. This sequence was found in a man aged 18 to 29 in good health. Some clones in this sample may be carry-over from other donors' samples. CDR3 bases: TGCAGTGCTAGAGAAGGCGGCTACACCTTC. This encodes CSAREGGYTF.